The T cell receptor (beta chain) described here comes from a study of CD8+ T cells in alopecia areata. Study-level information: Treated patients were dosed with oral tofacitinib, taking 5 to 10 mg twice daily.

Specified treatment: oral pan-JAK inhibitor, 5-10 mg twice daily. After isolation, RNA underwent reverse transcription to generate cDNA as the sequencing template. The table came from immunoSEQ multiplex PCR; TCRdb's copy has only in-frame clones and leaves some out. The sample includes about 120,000 clones, more than 45% of them seen just once. The CDR3 runs 15 residues. Germline V gives CDR1 MNHEY, CDR2 SMNVEV (reference sequence). V lost 3 bases to trimming and J lost 2 bases, with 8 bases between them. The TCR originated in a human donor with alopecia areata. The sequenced sample was CD4+ T cells sorted from blood, obtained at week 4, from a patient treated with tofacitinib. This sequence joins TRBV27 and TRBJ2-6; maybe TRBD2 (6 bases). CDR3 protein: CASSLGGAGANVLTF. CDR3 sequence (DNA): TGTGCCAGCAGTTTGGGCGGGGCTGGGGCCAACGTCCTGACTTTC.